This entry is about one T cell receptor beta chain. The data derive from a study of OX40 agonist ivuxolimab in advanced cancers. Overall study context: Patients receiving dose escalation had hepatocellular carcinoma, melanoma, renal cell or head and neck cancer. Eligibility rules accepted prior anti-PD-1, anti-PD-L1 or anti-CTLA-4 therapy, and 35% to 40% had some. The group had a mean age of 60 years, ranged from about 20 to 80, and was around 86% male.

The CDR3 covers 16 residues. The ends lost 4 bases at V and 2 bases at J; junction bases unmatched: 5. Germline values: CDR1 LNHDA, CDR2 SQIVND (reference sequence). TCRdb's copy holds only in-frame clones and misses some; the assay was immunoSEQ multiplex PCR. The sample carries roughly 93,000 clones, about 90% recorded once. The chain has TRBV19 and TRBJ2-1, with 10 positions matching TRBD2. The clonotype comes from an adult with an advanced solid tumor such as melanoma, head and neck, liver or kidney cancer. Sequences were derived from CD4+ or CD8+ T cells sorted from blood, sampled in a trial of the OX40 agonist ivuxolimab. CDR3 residues: CASSKASGSAYNEQFF. The DNA for the CDR3 is TGTGCCAGTAGTAAGGCTAGCGGGAGTGCCTACAATGAGCAGTTCTTC.